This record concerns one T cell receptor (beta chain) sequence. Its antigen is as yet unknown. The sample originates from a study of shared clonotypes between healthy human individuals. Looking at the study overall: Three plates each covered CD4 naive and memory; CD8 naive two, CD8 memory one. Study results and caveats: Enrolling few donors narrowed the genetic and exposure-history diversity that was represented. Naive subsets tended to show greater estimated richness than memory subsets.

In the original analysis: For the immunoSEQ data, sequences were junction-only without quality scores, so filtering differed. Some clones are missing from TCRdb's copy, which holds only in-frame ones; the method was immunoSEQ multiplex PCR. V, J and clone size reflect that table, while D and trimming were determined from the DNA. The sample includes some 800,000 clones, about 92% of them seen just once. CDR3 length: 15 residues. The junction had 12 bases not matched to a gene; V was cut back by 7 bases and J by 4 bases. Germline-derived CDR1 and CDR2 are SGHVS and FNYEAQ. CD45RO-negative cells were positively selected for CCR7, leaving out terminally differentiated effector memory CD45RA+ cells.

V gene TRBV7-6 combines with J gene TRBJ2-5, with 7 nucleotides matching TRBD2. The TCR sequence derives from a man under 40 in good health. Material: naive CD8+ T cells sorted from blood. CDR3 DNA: TGTGCCAGCATCCCCGGCGGGGGAAATGGAGAGACCCAGTACTTC. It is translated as CASIPGGGNGETQYF.